What follows are 17 T cell receptor beta chains derived from one specimen sequenced in a study of technical replicates of blood from several donors. Libraries were prepared by immunoSEQ multiplex PCR; TCRdb keeps only in-frame clonotypes and omits some of them. The sample yields about 84,000 clones, about 97% seen once. Sequences were obtained from T cells isolated from PBMCs. These receptors originate from a human donor in good health.

Only one count was recorded for this clone. This chain links TRBV5-1 with TRBJ2-3; 8 bases are a match to TRBD1. Germline values: CDR1 SGHRS, CDR2 YFSETQ. This CDR3 spans 14 amino acids. V dropped 4 bases and J dropped 5; count of bases not matched to a gene: 6. CDR3 region: CASSLDRAVDTQYF. The CDR3 DNA reads as TGCGCCAGCAGCCTGGACAGGGCGGTAGATACGCAGTATTTT.

V usage is TRBV5-1 and J usage is TRBJ2-1, with 12 bases fitting TRBD2. The germline CDR1 and CDR2 sequences are SGHRS and YFSETQ. The CDR3 contains 15 residues. V lost 3 bases to trimming and J lost 8 bases; unmatched junction nucleotides: 6. CDR3 coding DNA: TGCGCCAGCAGCTCTAGCGGGAGGGCCGGGGATGAGCAGTTCTTC. Translation gives CASSSSGRAGDEQFF.

V usage is TRBV19 and J usage is TRBJ1-2; tentative D call: TRBD1 (5 bases). CDR1 and CDR2 (germline): LNHDA, SQIVND (reference sequence). V lost 7 bases and J 4 bases, leaving 16 bases between the germline ends. The CDR3 totals 14 residues. The DNA of the CDR3 is TGTGCCAGTACCCCGGAGCAGGGTATCTATGGCTACACCTTC. Translated, it gives CASTPEQGIYGYTF.

V gene TRBV6-6 combines with J gene TRBJ1-1, with D perhaps TRBD1 (5 bases). V lost 6 bases, J lost 7 bases, and 18 bases lay in between. This CDR3 has 14 amino acids. CDR1 and CDR2 (germline): MNHNY, SVGAGI (reference sequence). CDR3 loop: CASRSQGGRSEAFF. CDR3 nucleotide sequence: TGTGCCAGCAGAAGTCAGGGAGGGAGAAGTGAAGCTTTCTTT.

This rearrangement joins TRBV11-2 to TRBJ2-7; TRBD2 agrees at 7 bases. This CDR3 comprises 16 residues. Germline CDR1 and CDR2: SGHAT and FQNNGV. V shed 3 bases and J 4 bases; nucleotides not matched to a gene: 12. CDR3 amino acids: CASSFGNSGLYYEQYF. CDR3 sequence (DNA): TGTGCCAGCAGCTTTGGTAATAGCGGGCTATATTACGAGCAGTACTTC.

This clone was seen once. The chain combines TRBV19 with TRBJ2-1; 11 nucleotides line up with TRBD1. CDR1 and CDR2 (germline): LNHDA, SQIVND (reference sequence). The CDR3 covers 14 residues. V lost 4 bases and J lost 5; bases outside the gene matches: 1. CDR3 sequence: CASSTGQGDNEQFF. For the CDR3, the DNA is TGTGCCAGTAGTACGGGACAGGGGGACAATGAGCAGTTCTTC. Full variable domain (missing parts from reference TRBV19 and TRBJ2-1): DGGITQSPKYLFRKEGQNVTLSCEQNLNHDAMYWYRQDPGQGLRLIYYSQIVNDFQKGDIAEGYSVSREKKESFPLTVTSAQKNPTAFYLCASSTGQGDNEQFFGPGTRLTVL.

The genes are TRBV27 and TRBJ2-2; 10 positions match TRBD1. The CDR3 runs 17 residues. Per germline, CDR1 MNHEY and CDR2 SMNVEV (reference sequence). The V gene end was trimmed by 3 bases and the J gene end by 6 bases; junction bases not matched to a gene: 10. The CDR3 here is CASSFIVTGGLSGELFF. For the CDR3, the DNA is TGTGCCAGCAGTTTTATCGTGACAGGGGGCCTTTCCGGGGAGCTGTTTTTT.

The chain carries TRBV15 and TRBJ1-1; weak D call: TRBD1 (6 bases). Looked up from germline, CDR1 is LNHNV and CDR2 is YYDKDF (reference sequence). V dropped 0 bases and J dropped 0 bases, with 8 bases sitting between them. The CDR3 runs to 15 residues. The CDR3 DNA is TGTGCCACCAGCAGAGAGGGACACCTGAACACTGAAGCTTTCTTT. It is translated as CATSREGHLNTEAFF.

V and J are TRBV5-1 and TRBJ2-2; 10 nucleotides line up with TRBD2. J was trimmed by 4 bases and V by 2 bases; bases with no gene match: 20. Germline V gives CDR1 SGHRS, CDR2 YFSETQ. The CDR3 extends over 21 amino acids. This CDR3 is CASSLGRPGLARNLGTGELFF. CDR3 DNA: TGCGCCAGCAGCTTAGGGAGACCGGGACTAGCGAGAAATTTAGGCACCGGGGAGCTGTTTTTT.

The CDR3 DNA reads as TGTGCCAGCAGCCAAGCCCTCCTCCAGACTAGCGGGGGGGCAGATACGCAGTATTTT. Its translation is CASSQALLQTSGGADTQYF. V gene TRBV4-2 combines with J gene TRBJ2-3; 14 positions match TRBD2. Trimming took 1 base from V and 4 from J; bases not matched to a gene: 10. The germline V gene encodes CDR1 LGHNA and CDR2 YNFKEQ. This CDR3 has 19 amino acids.

The chain links TRBV5-1 to TRBJ1-3; tentative D call: TRBD1 (5 bases). The CDR3 runs 17 residues. Trimming pared 7 bases from V and 4 bases from J, leaving 24 bases between. Germline V gene data show CDR1 as SGHRS and CDR2 as YFSETQ. CDR3 DNA: TGCGCCAGCCGTTCCCTAAGTGACAGCCGAGGAGGAAACACCATATATTTT. The encoded protein is CASRSLSDSRGGNTIYF.

The chain uses TRBV5-1 and TRBJ2-2; maybe TRBD1 (5 bases). The CDR3 sequence is 16 residues long. Looked up from germline, CDR1 is SGHRS and CDR2 is YFSETQ. Trimming shortened V by 0 bases and J by 0 bases, and 9 bases separated the two germline ends. The CDR3 loop reads CASSLGAGPNTGELFF. CDR3 sequence (DNA): TGCGCCAGCAGCTTGGGGGCAGGGCCGAACACCGGGGAGCTGTTTTTT.

The chain uses TRBV25-1 and TRBJ2-5, with a weak D call TRBD1 (5 bases). The CDR3 is 14 amino acids. Trimming took off 4 bases at V and 3 bases at J, with 12 bases between the two ends. CDR1 MGHDK and CDR2 SYGVNS come from the germline V gene. The CDR3 DNA sequence: TGTGCCAGCAGTGTTCAGGGTGAGGAAGAGACCCAGTACTTC. This encodes CASSVQGEEETQYF.

V and J are TRBV5-1 and TRBJ2-1; D is unresolved. Germline V gene data show CDR1 as SGHRS and CDR2 as YFSETQ. CDR3 length equals 18 residues. The V end was cut by 2 bases, the J end by 8 bases, with 26 bases between. CDR3 nucleotide sequence: TGCGCCAGCAGCTTATCAGGAACTCCCCTTTCGGTGGGCGATGAGCAGTTCTTC. Protein sequence: CASSLSGTPLSVGDEQFF. The full variable domain, in which reference TRBV5-1 and TRBJ2-1 provide the parts outside the CDR3, is KAGVTQTPRYLIKTRGQQVTLSCSPISGHRSVSWYQQTPGQGLQFLFEYFSETQRNKGNFPGRFSGRQFSNSRSEMNVSTLELGDSALYLCASSLSGTPLSVGDEQFFGPGTRLTVL.

This sequence joins TRBV9 and TRBJ2-3, with 7 bases that match TRBD1. V shed 3 bases and J 6 bases; nucleotides not matched to a gene: 10. The CDR3 consists of 15 residues. Germline CDR1 and CDR2: SGDLS and YYNGEE. This CDR3 reads CASSAQQGMMDTQYF. The CDR3 DNA reads as TGTGCCAGCAGCGCCCAACAGGGGATGATGGATACGCAGTATTTT. Drawing the rest from reference TRBV9 and TRBJ2-3, the complete variable domain is DSGVTQTPKHLITATGQRVTLRCSPRSGDLSVYWYQQSLDQGLQFLIQYYNGEERAKGNILERFSAQQFPDLHSELNLSSLELGDSALYFCASSAQQGMMDTQYFGPGTRLTVL.

The V call is TRBV6-5, the J call TRBJ1-1, with D unresolved. The CDR3 has 15 residues. Germline V CDR1 and CDR2: MNHEY, SVGAGI. Deletions cut 0 bases from V and 3 bases from J, with 11 bases between. Here the CDR3 reads CASSYSHLGDTEAFF. DNA for the CDR3: TGTGCCAGCAGTTACTCGCACCTCGGAGACACTGAAGCTTTCTTT.

The chain recombines TRBV6-4 with TRBJ2-2; D remains unclear. Trimming removed 2 bases at V and 6 bases at J, with 4 bases between. CDR3 size: 12 residues. Germline assignment: CDR1 MRHNA and CDR2 SNTAGT. The CDR3 DNA follows: TGTGCCAGCAGTGACCCGGCCGGGGAGCTGTTTTTT. Translating it yields CASSDPAGELFF.